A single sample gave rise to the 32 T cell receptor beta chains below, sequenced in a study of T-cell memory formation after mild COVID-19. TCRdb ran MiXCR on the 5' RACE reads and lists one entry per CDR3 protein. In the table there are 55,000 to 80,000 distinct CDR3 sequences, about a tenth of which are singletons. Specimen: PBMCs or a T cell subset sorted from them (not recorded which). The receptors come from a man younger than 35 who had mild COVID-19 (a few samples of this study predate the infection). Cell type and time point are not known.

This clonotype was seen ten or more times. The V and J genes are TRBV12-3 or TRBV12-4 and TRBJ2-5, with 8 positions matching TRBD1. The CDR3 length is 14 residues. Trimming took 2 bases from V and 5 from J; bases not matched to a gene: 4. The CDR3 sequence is CASSLSGGRETQYF. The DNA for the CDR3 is TGTGCCAGCAGTTTATCAGGGGGCCGGGAGACCCAGTACTTC.

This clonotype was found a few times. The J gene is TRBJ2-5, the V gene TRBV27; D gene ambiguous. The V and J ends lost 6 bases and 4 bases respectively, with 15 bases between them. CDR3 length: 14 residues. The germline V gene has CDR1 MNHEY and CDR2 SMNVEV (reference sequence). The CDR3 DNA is TGTGCCAGCAGCTCTCCCGCCCTGGGAGAGACCCAGTACTTC. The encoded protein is CASSSPALGETQYF.

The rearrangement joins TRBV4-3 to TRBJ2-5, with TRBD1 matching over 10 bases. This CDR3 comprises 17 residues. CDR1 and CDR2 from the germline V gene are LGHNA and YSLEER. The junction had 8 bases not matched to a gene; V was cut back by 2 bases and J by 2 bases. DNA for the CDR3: TGCGCCAGCAGCCAAACCTGGGGGACAGGGGTACAAGAGACCCAGTACTTC. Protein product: CASSQTWGTGVQETQYF.

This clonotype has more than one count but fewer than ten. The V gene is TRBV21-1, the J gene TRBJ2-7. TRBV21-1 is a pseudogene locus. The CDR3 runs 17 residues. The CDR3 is CASSKEQSGQDPYEQYV. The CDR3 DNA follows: TGTGCCAGCAGCAAAGAACAGTCAGGACAGGATCCCTACGAGCAGTACGTC.

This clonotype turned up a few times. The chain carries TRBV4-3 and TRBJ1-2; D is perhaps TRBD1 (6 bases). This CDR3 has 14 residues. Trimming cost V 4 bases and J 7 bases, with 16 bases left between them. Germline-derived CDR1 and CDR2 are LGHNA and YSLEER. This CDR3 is CASSRGTPRGGYTF. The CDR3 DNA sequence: TGCGCCAGCAGCCGAGGGACACCTAGGGGTGGCTACACCTTC.

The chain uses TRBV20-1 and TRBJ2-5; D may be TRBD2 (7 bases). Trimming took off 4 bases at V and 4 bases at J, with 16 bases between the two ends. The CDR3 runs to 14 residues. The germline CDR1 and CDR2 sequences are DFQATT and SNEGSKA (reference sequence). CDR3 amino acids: CSANYREGGETQYF. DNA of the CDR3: TGCAGTGCTAATTACAGGGAGGGGGGAGAGACCCAGTACTTC.

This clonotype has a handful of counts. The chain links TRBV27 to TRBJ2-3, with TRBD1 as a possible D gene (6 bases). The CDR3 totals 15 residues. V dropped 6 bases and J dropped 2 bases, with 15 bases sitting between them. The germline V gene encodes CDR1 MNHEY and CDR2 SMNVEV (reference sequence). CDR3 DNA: TGTGCCAGCAGGTTAAACAGGGTGGACACAGATACGCAGTATTTT. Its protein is CASRLNRVDTDTQYF.

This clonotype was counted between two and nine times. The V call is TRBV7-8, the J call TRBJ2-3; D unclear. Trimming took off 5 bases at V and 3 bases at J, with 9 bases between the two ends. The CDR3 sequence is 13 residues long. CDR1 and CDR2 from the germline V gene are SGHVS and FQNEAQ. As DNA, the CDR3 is TGTGCCAGCAGCGCCGAACGGACAGATACGCAGTATTTT. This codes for CASSAERTDTQYF.

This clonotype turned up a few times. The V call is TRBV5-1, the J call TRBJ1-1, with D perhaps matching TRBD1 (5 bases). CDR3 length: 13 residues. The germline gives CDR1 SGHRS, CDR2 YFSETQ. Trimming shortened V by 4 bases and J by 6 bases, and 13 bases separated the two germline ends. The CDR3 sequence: CASSRDLGAEAFF. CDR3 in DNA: TGCGCCAGCAGCCGGGACCTTGGGGCTGAAGCTTTCTTT.

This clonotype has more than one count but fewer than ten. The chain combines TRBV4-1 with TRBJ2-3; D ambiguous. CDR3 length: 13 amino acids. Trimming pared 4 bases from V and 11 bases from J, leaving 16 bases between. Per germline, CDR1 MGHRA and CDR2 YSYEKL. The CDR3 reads CASSRRPETGQYF. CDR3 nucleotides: TGCGCCAGCAGCCGGAGACCCGAGACGGGGCAGTATTTT.

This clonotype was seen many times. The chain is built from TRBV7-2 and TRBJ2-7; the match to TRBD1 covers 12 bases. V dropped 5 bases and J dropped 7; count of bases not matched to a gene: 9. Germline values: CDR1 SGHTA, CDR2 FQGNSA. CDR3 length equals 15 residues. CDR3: CASSRSGTGGAEQYV. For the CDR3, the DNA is TGTGCCAGCAGCCGATCCGGGACAGGGGGCGCGGAGCAGTACGTC.

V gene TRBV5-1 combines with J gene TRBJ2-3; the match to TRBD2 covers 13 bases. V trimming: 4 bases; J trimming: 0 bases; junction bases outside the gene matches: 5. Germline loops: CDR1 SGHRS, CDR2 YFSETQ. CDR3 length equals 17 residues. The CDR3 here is CASSHGTSGDSTDTQYF. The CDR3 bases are TGCGCCAGCAGCCACGGGACTAGCGGGGATAGCACAGATACGCAGTATTTT.

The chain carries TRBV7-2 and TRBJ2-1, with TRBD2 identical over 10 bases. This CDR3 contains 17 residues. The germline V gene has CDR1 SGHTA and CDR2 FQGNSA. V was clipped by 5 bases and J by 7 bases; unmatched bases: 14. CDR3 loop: CASSLTPSSGGLNEQFF. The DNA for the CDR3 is TGTGCCAGCAGCCTCACCCCTTCTAGCGGGGGTCTAAATGAGCAGTTCTTC. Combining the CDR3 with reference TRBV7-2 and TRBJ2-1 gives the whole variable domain GAGVSQSPSNKVTEKGKDVELRCDPISGHTALYWYRQSLGQGLEFLIYFQGNSAPDKSGLPSDRFSAERTGGSVSTLTIQRTQQEDSAVYLCASSLTPSSGGLNEQFFGPGTRLTVL.

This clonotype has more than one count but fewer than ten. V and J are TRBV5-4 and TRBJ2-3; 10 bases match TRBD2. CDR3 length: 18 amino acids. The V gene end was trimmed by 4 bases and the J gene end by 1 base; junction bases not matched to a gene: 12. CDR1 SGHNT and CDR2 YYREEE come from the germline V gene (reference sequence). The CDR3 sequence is CASSGPGLAIGGTDTQYF. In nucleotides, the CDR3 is TGTGCCAGCAGCGGACCGGGACTAGCGATAGGAGGCACAGATACGCAGTATTTT.

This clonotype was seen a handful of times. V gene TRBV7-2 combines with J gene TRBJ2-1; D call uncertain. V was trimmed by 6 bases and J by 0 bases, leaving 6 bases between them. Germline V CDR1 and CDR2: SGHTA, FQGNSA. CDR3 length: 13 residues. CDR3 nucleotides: TGTGCCAGCAGGGGTAGCTCCTACAATGAGCAGTTCTTC. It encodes CASRGSSYNEQFF.

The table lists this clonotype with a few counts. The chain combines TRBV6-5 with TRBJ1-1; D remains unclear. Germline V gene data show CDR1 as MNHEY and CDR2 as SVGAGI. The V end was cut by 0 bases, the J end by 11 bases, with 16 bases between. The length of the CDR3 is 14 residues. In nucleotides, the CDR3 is TGTGCCAGCAGTTACTCCTACCTTAGCGGGGTTGCTTTCTTT. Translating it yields CASSYSYLSGVAFF.

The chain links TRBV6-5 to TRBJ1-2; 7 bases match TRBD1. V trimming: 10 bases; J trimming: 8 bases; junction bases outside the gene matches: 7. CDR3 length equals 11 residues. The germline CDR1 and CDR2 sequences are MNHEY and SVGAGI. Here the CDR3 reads CATEGGEGYTF. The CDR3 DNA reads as TGTGCCACCGAAGGGGGCGAAGGCTACACCTTC.

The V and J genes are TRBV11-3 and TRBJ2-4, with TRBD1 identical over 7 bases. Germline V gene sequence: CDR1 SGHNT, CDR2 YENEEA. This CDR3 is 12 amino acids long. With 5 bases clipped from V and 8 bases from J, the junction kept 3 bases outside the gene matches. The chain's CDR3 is CASSNDRDIQYF. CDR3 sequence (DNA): TGTGCCAGCAGCAACGACAGGGACATTCAGTACTTC.

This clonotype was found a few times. The CDR3, as DNA: TGCAGTGCTCCGAGCGGAACGGACACCATATATTTT. It specifies CSAPSGTDTIYF. This chain joins TRBV20-1 and TRBJ1-3; D is ambiguous. The germline gives CDR1 DFQATT, CDR2 SNEGSKA (reference sequence). This CDR3 is 12 amino acids long. The ends were cut back, 5 bases at V and 8 bases at J, with 13 bases in the middle.

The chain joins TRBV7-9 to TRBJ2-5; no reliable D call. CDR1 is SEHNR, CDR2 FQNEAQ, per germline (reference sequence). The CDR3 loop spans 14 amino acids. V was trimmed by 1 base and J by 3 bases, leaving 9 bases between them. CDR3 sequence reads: CASSLDRWEETQYF. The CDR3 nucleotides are TGTGCCAGCAGCTTAGATCGCTGGGAAGAGACCCAGTACTTC. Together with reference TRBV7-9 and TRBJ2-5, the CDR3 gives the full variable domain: DTGVSQNPRHKITKRGQNVTFRCDPISEHNRLYWYRQTLGQGPEFLTYFQNEAQLEKSRLLSDRFSAERPKGSFSTLEIQRTEQGDSAMYLCASSLDRWEETQYFGPGTRLLVL.

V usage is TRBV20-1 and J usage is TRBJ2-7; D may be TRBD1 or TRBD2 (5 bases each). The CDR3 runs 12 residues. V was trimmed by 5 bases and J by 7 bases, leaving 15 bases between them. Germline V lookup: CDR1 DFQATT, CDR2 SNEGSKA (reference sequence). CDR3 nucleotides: TGCAGTGCTCTGTCCGGGACGGAAGAGCAGTACTTC. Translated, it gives CSALSGTEEQYF.

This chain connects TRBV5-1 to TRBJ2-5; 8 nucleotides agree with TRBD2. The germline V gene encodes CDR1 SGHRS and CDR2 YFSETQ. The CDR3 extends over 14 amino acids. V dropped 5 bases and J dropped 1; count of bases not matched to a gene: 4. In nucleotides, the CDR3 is TGCGCCAGCAGGCGTGGGACTAGCCAAGAGACCCAGTACTTC. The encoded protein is CASRRGTSQETQYF.

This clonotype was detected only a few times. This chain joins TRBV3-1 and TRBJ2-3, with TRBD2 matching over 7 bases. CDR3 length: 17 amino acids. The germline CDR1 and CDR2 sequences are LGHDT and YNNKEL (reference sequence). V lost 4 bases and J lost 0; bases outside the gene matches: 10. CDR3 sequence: CASSPQTSFSSTDTQYF. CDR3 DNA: TGTGCCAGCAGCCCCCAGACTAGCTTCTCTAGCACAGATACGCAGTATTTT.

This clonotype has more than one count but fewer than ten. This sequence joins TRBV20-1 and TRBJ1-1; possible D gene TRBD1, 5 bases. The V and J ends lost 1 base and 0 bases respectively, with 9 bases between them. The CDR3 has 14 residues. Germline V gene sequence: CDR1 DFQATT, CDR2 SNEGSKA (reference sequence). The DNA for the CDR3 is TGCAGTGCTAGAGGGGGACGGATGAACACTGAAGCTTTCTTT. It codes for CSARGGRMNTEAFF.

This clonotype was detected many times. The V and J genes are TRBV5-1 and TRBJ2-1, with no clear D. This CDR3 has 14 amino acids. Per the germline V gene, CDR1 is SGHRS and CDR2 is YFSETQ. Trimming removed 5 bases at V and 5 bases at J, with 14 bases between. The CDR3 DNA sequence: TGCGCCAGCAGTTCTCCTGACGGAAACAATGAGCAGTTCTTC. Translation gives CASSSPDGNNEQFF.

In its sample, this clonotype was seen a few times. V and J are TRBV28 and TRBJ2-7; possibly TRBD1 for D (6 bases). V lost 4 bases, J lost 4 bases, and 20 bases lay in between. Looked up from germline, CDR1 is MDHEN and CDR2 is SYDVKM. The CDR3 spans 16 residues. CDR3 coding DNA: TGTGCCAGCAGTTCCCCAGGGGAGCGGTCGGGTTACGAGCAGTACTTC. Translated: CASSSPGERSGYEQYF. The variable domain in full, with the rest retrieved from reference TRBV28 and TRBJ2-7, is DVKVTQSSRYLVKRTGEKVFLECVQDMDHENMFWYRQDPGLGLRLIYFSYDVKMKEKGDIPEGYSVSREKKERFSLILESASTNQTSMYLCASSSPGERSGYEQYFGPGTRLTVT.

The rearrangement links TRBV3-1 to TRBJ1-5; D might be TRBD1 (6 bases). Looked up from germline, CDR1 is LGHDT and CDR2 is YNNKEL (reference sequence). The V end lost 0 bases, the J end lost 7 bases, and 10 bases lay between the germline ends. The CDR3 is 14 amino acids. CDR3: CASSQEGGGQPQHF. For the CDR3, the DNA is TGTGCCAGCAGCCAAGAAGGGGGAGGGCAGCCCCAGCATTTT.

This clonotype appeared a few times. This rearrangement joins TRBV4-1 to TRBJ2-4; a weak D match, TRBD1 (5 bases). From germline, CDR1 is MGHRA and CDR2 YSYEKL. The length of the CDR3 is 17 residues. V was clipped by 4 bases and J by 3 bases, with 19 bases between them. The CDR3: CASSRLLAGYGKNIQYF. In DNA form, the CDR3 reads TGCGCCAGCAGCCGCTTGTTAGCAGGGTATGGCAAAAACATTCAGTACTTC.

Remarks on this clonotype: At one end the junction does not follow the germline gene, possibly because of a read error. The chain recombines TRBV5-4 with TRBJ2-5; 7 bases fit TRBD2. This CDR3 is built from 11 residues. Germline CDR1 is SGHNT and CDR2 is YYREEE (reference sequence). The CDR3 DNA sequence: TGTGCCAGCAGCTTCGGGACTATATCACACTTC. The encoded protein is CASSFGTISHF. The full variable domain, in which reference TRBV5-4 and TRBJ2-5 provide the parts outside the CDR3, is ETGVTQSPTHLIKTRGQQVTLRCSSQSGHNTVSWYQQALGQGPQFIFQYYREEENGRGNFPPRFSGLQFPNYSSELNVNALELDDSALYLCASSFGTISHFGPGTRLLVL.

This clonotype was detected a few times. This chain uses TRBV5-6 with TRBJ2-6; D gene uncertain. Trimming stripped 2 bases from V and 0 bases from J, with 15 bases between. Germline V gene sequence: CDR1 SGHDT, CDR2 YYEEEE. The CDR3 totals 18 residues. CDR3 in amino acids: CASSFGRISFSGANVLTF. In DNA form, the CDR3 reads TGTGCCAGCAGCTTTGGGCGGATCTCATTCTCTGGGGCCAACGTCCTGACTTTC.

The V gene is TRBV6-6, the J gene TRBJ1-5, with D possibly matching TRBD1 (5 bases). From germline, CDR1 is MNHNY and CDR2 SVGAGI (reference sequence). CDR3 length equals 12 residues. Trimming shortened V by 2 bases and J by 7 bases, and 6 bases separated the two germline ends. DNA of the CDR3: TGTGCCAGCAGTTACCAGGGACAGCCCCAGCATTTT. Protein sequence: CASSYQGQPQHF.

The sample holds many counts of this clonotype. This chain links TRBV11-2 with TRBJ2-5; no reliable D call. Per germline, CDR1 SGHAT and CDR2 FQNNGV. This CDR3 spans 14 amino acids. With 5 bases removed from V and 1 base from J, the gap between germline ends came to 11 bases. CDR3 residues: CASSVPGAQETQYF. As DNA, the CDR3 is TGTGCCAGCAGCGTTCCTGGAGCCCAAGAGACCCAGTACTTC.